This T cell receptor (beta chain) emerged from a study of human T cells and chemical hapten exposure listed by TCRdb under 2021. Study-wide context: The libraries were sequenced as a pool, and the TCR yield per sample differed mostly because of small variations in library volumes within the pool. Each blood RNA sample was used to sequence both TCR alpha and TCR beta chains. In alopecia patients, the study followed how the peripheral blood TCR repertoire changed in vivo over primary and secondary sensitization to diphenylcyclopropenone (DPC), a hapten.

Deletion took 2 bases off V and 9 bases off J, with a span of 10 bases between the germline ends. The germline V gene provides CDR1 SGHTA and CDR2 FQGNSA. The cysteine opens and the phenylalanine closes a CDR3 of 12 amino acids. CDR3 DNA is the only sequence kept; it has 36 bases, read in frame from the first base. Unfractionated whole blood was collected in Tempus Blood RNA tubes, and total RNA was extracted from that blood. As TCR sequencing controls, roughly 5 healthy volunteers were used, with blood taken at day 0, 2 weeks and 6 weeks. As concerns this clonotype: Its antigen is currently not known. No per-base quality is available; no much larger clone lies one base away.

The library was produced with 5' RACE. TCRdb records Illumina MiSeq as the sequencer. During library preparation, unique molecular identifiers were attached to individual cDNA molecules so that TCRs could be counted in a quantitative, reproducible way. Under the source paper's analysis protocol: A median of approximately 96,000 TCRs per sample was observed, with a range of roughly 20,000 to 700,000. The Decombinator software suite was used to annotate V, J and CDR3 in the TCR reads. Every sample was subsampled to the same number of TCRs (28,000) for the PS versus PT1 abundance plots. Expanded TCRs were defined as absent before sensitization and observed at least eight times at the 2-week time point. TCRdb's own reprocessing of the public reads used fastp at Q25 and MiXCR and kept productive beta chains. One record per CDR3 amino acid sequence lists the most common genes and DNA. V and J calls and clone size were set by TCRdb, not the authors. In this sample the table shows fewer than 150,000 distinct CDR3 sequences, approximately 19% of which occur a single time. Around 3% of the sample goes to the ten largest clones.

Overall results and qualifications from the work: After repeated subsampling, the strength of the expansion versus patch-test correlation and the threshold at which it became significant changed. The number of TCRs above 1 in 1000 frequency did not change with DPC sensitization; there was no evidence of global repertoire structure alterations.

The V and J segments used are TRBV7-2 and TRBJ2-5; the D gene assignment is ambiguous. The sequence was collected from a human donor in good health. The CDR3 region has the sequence CASSLHSRAQYF. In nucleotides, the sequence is TGTGCCAGCAGCTTACATTCTAGGGCCCAGTACTTC.